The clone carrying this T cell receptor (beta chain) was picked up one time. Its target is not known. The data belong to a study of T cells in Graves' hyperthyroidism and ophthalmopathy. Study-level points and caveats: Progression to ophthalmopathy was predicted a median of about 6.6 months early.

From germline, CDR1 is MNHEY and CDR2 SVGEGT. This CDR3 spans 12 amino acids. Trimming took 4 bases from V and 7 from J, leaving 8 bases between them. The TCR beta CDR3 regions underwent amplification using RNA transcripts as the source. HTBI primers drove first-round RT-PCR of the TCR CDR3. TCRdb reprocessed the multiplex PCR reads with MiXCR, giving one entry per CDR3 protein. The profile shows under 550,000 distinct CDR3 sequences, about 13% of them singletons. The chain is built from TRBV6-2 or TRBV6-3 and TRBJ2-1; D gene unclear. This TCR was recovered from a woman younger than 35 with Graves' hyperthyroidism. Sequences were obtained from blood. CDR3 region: CASSSVGNEQFF. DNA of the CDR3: TGTGCCAGCAGTTCTGTGGGGAATGAGCAGTTCTTC.